The 11 T cell receptor beta chains below come from one sample, sequenced in a study of cytomegalovirus exposure and HLA in healthy donors. Both 60 Vbeta primers and 13 Jbeta primers went into the PCR. The table came from immunoSEQ multiplex PCR; TCRdb's copy has only in-frame clones and leaves some out. This sample contains tens of thousands of clones. The sequencing sample was made of PBMCs. The receptors shown here come from a woman in her 30s in good health and CMV-seronegative.

The V call is TRBV2, the J call TRBJ2-7; possibly TRBD2 for D (5 bases). The CDR3 is 14 amino acids. Per germline, CDR1 SNHLY and CDR2 FYNNEI. V lost 7 bases to trimming and J lost 0 bases, with 13 bases between them. In nucleotides, the CDR3 is TGTGCCAGCATGCAGGACTTAGTCTCCTACGAGCAGTACTTC. Encoded protein: CASMQDLVSYEQYF.

The genes are TRBV5-1 and TRBJ2-7; the match to TRBD1 covers 7 bases. The CDR3 runs to 14 residues. Looked up from germline, CDR1 is SGHRS and CDR2 is YFSETQ. Trimming at V came to 2 bases and at J to 1 base, leaving 3 bases not matched to a gene. The CDR3, as DNA: TGCGCCAGCAGCTTAACAGGGGAATCCTACGAGCAGTACTTC. Translation: CASSLTGESYEQYF.

This chain connects TRBV30 to TRBJ2-3; D is perhaps TRBD1 (5 bases). Germline V lookup: CDR1 GTSNPN, CDR2 SVGIG (reference sequence). The V and J ends lost 8 bases and 1 base respectively, with 10 bases between them. The CDR3 loop spans 12 amino acids. In nucleotides, the CDR3 is TGTGCCGGGGCCCGTGGCACAGATACGCAGTATTTT. Residues: CAGARGTDTQYF.

The chain has TRBV18 and TRBJ2-7, with 7 bases identical to TRBD1. The length of the CDR3 is 15 residues. The germline CDR1 and CDR2 sequences are KGHSH and LQKENI. Germline trimming cut 1 base from V and 3 bases from J; bases unmatched to any gene: 6. CDR3 sequence (DNA): TGTGCCAGCTCACCACGACAGGGTATGGACTACGAGCAGTACTTC. It encodes CASSPRQGMDYEQYF.

The chain couples TRBV2 to TRBJ2-5, with TRBD1 matching over 8 bases. V shed 7 bases and J 3 bases; nucleotides not matched to a gene: 10. Germline V gene lookup returns CDR1 SNHLY and CDR2 FYNNEI. The CDR3 sequence is 15 residues long. The CDR3 protein is CASKRQGTGKETQYF. DNA of the CDR3: TGTGCCAGCAAACGCCAGGGGACAGGCAAAGAGACCCAGTACTTC.

This chain joins TRBV5-1 and TRBJ1-2; no firm D call. Per germline, CDR1 SGHRS and CDR2 YFSETQ. Trimming removed 0 bases from V and 3 bases from J, with 6 bases in between. CDR3 length equals 13 residues. The DNA of the CDR3 is TGCGCCAGCAGCTTGGCTAGTCACTATGGCTACACCTTC. Translated, it gives CASSLASHYGYTF.

The CDR3 spells CASSLTGGWQSPLHF. CDR3 coding DNA: TGTGCCAGCAGCCTAACGGGGGGGTGGCAATCACCCCTCCACTTT. The V gene is TRBV9, the J gene TRBJ1-6; a weak D match, TRBD1 (5 bases). Germline values: CDR1 SGDLS, CDR2 YYNGEE. The CDR3 length is 15 residues. V was trimmed by 4 bases and J by 10 bases, leaving 18 bases between them.

V is TRBV18 and J is TRBJ1-1; 7 positions agree with TRBD1. This CDR3 region has 16 residues. Germline CDR1 KGHSH, CDR2 LQKENI. J lost 1 base, V lost 5 bases, and 10 bases had no gene match. For the CDR3, the DNA is TGTGCCAGCTCAAATCGACAGGGTTTGGAGAACACTGAAGCTTTCTTT. This sequence encodes CASSNRQGLENTEAFF. The variable domain in full, with the rest retrieved from reference TRBV18 and TRBJ1-1, is NAGVMQNPRHLVRRRGQEARLRCSPMKGHSHVYWYRQLPEEGLKFMVYLQKENIIDESGMPKERFSAEFPKEGPSILRIQQVVRGDSAAYFCASSNRQGLENTEAFFGQGTRLTVV.

The V gene is TRBV6-1, the J gene TRBJ2-3, with TRBD2 matching over 8 bases. J was trimmed by 1 base and V by 7 bases; bases with no gene match: 7. The CDR3 length is 15 residues. From germline, CDR1 is MNHNS and CDR2 SASEGT. The CDR3 DNA is TGTGCCAGCAATACGCCCGGGGGGGGCACAGATACGCAGTATTTT. Encoded protein: CASNTPGGGTDTQYF.

The chain uses TRBV15 and TRBJ2-2; tentatively, D is TRBD2 (6 bases). Trimming took off 5 bases at V and 6 bases at J, with 16 bases between the two ends. This CDR3 has 15 residues. The germline V gene encodes CDR1 LNHNV and CDR2 YYDKDF (reference sequence). In DNA, the CDR3 is TGTGCCACCAGCGCCCGGGGGAGCCCCCCCGGGGAGCTGTTTTTT. This encodes CATSARGSPPGELFF.

The chain joins TRBV18 to TRBJ1-1; the D is unclear. This CDR3 spans 17 amino acids. Between the trimmed V and J ends, which lost 4 bases and 6 bases, there was a span of 24 bases. CDR1 and CDR2 (germline): KGHSH, LQKENI. This chain's CDR3 is CASSRTPAGGVYSEAFF. Written as DNA, the CDR3 is TGTGCCAGCTCACGTACTCCGGCCGGAGGTGTATACTCTGAAGCTTTCTTT.